The 31 T cell receptor beta chains below come from one sample, sequenced in a study of shared clonotypes between healthy human individuals. Repertoires were generated with immunoSEQ multiplex PCR, while TCRdb's copy carries only in-frame clones and drops some. The table records nearly 600,000 clones, about 95% of them present only once. CD8 cells classed as naive were CD45RO-negative and positively selected for CCR7, excluding terminally differentiated effector memory CD45RA+ cells. Sequencing was done on a sample of naive CD8+ T cells sorted from blood. These receptors came from a woman aged 30 to 39 in good health.

The CDR3 loop reads CASSLAGDKINEQFF. The CDR3 DNA reads TGTGCCAGCAGCTTAGCGGGGGACAAGATCAATGAGCAGTTCTTC. The chain is built from TRBV7-9 and TRBJ2-1, with TRBD1 as a possible D gene (6 bases). The CDR3 covers 15 residues. The germline V and J ends were trimmed by 0 bases and 6 bases, with 12 bases remaining between them. Germline V gene sequence: CDR1 SEHNR, CDR2 FQNEAQ (reference sequence).

The chain carries TRBV5-1 and TRBJ2-2; TRBD1 matches at 7 bases. V dropped 3 bases and J dropped 4; count of bases not matched to a gene: 9. The CDR3 is 16 residues long. CDR1 is SGHRS and CDR2 is YFSETQ in the germline V gene. The CDR3 DNA sequence: TGCGCCAGCAGCTCCTTTAGACAGGGAACCACCGGGGAGCTGTTTTTT. Protein product: CASSSFRQGTTGELFF. Looking up the rest from reference TRBV5-1 and TRBJ2-2 gives the full variable domain: KAGVTQTPRYLIKTRGQQVTLSCSPISGHRSVSWYQQTPGQGLQFLFEYFSETQRNKGNFPGRFSGRQFSNSRSEMNVSTLELGDSALYLCASSSFRQGTTGELFFGEGSRLTVL.

The chain employs TRBV19 and TRBJ1-1; perhaps TRBD1 as D (5 bases). V was clipped by 6 bases and J by 4 bases, with 12 bases between them. CDR3 length: 13 amino acids. Per germline, CDR1 LNHDA and CDR2 SQIVND (reference sequence). The CDR3 region is CASRAGGSTEAFF. The CDR3 coding sequence is TGTGCCAGTAGAGCCGGGGGGAGCACTGAAGCTTTCTTT.

The genes are TRBV4-2 and TRBJ1-1; 7 bases are a match to TRBD1. J was trimmed by 4 bases and V by 1 base; bases with no gene match: 6. Germline values: CDR1 LGHNA, CDR2 YNFKEQ. This CDR3 is 15 amino acids long. This CDR3 reads CASSQVPGGGTEAFF. In DNA, the CDR3 is TGTGCCAGCAGCCAAGTCCCAGGGGGGGGCACTGAAGCTTTCTTT.

With regard to this clone: The same CDR3 can be traced to other DNA sequences in this sample. The chain recombines TRBV28 with TRBJ2-7; TRBD1 is a possible D gene (5 bases). The germline V gene encodes CDR1 MDHEN and CDR2 SYDVKM. This CDR3 contains 12 residues. V lost 6 bases and J 4 bases, leaving 10 bases between the germline ends. The CDR3 reads CASSWGYYEQYF. The CDR3 DNA is TGTGCCAGCAGCTGGGGCTATTACGAGCAGTACTTC.

The CDR3 DNA follows: TGTGCCAGCAGTTCGACCGGGGGTGAAGCTTTCTTT. Encoded protein: CASSSTGGEAFF. The chain joins TRBV28 to TRBJ1-1; tentatively, D is TRBD1 (5 bases). The CDR3 totals 12 residues. The germline V and J ends were trimmed by 4 bases and 7 bases, with 10 bases remaining between them. Per the germline V gene, CDR1 is MDHEN and CDR2 is SYDVKM.

The CDR3 DNA reads as TGCGCCAGCAGTGTTAGCTTCCAAGTAAAGGGGGGCGAGCAGTACTTC. This codes for CASSVSFQVKGGEQYF. The chain is built from TRBV10-2 and TRBJ2-7; D may correspond to TRBD1 or TRBD2 (6 bases each). The CDR3 loop spans 16 amino acids. Germline CDR1 and CDR2: WSHSY and SAAADI. The V end was cut by 4 bases, the J end by 6 bases, with 22 bases between.

The rearrangement joins TRBV27 to TRBJ2-7; D gene unclear. The CDR3 length is 16 residues. Germline V gives CDR1 MNHEY, CDR2 SMNVEV (reference sequence). V lost 5 bases and J 3 bases, leaving 20 bases between the germline ends. DNA for the CDR3: TGTGCCAGCAGTCCCTCGGTGGGGTTTACCCTCTACGAGCAGTACTTC. Residues: CASSPSVGFTLYEQYF.

J is TRBJ2-7 and V is TRBV7-9, with 7 positions matching TRBD1. The ends lost 5 bases at V and 2 bases at J; junction bases unmatched: 9. The CDR3 consists of 15 residues. The germline CDR1 and CDR2 sequences are SEHNR and FQNEAQ (reference sequence). The CDR3 bases are TGTGCCAGCAGCCACTACCGGGACAGAGCCTACGAGCAGTACTTC. Translation gives CASSHYRDRAYEQYF.

V and J are TRBV28 and TRBJ1-2, with a tentative D call TRBD1 (6 bases). Trimming cost V 4 bases and J 4 bases, with 13 bases left between them. Per germline, CDR1 MDHEN and CDR2 SYDVKM. This CDR3 spans 14 amino acids. In nucleotides, the CDR3 is TGTGCCAGCAGTTGGACAGACCTGGTCTATGGCTACACCTTC. This translates into CASSWTDLVYGYTF.

This rearrangement joins TRBV27 to TRBJ1-4; 9 bases map to TRBD1. J was trimmed by 8 bases and V by 7 bases; bases with no gene match: 8. This CDR3 contains 14 residues. The V gene's germline CDR1 is MNHEY and CDR2 SMNVEV (reference sequence). The CDR3 nucleotides are TGTGCCAGCACCGCGGACAGGGGAGGCGAAAAACTGTTTTTT. Protein product: CASTADRGGEKLFF.

The rearrangement uses TRBV5-4 and TRBJ1-1, with D maybe TRBD1 (6 bases). The ends were cut back, 4 bases at V and 5 bases at J, with 15 bases in the middle. The CDR3 is made up of 14 amino acids. Germline CDR1 reads SGHNT; CDR2 reads YYREEE (reference sequence). The CDR3 reads CASSPGGGGTEAFF. The CDR3 DNA sequence: TGTGCCAGCAGCCCAGGAGGGGGTGGGACTGAAGCTTTCTTT.

The chain has TRBV27 and TRBJ2-3, with a possible D match to TRBD1 (5 bases). CDR3 length: 17 amino acids. The germline V gene has CDR1 MNHEY and CDR2 SMNVEV (reference sequence). The V end was cut by 5 bases, the J end by 1 base, with 19 bases between. In DNA form, the CDR3 reads TGTGCCAGCAGTCCAGATTCACATATCAGGGGCACAGATACGCAGTATTTT. It specifies CASSPDSHIRGTDTQYF.

The V and J genes are TRBV6-6 and TRBJ2-3, with no clear D. V shed 3 bases and J shed 3 bases, with 10 bases lying between them. Germline CDR1 and CDR2: MNHNY and SVGAGI (reference sequence). The CDR3 totals 14 residues. The CDR3 DNA reads TGTGCCAGCAGTTATCTGGCTGGGACAGATACGCAGTATTTT. Its protein is CASSYLAGTDTQYF.

The CDR3 DNA reads as TGTGCCAGCAGCTTAGTAACGACGAAAAATAATGAAAAACTGTTTTTT. Its translation is CASSLVTTKNNEKLFF. The rearrangement uses TRBV7-6 and TRBJ1-4, with D uncertain. Trimming took 1 base from V and 4 from J, leaving 13 bases between them. CDR1 SGHVS and CDR2 FNYEAQ come from the germline V gene. The CDR3 extends over 16 amino acids.

The chain couples TRBV7-7 to TRBJ2-1, with D maybe TRBD2 (5 bases). The CDR3 consists of 13 residues. Germline V CDR1 and CDR2: SSHAT, FNYEAQ (reference sequence). V lost 3 bases, J lost 8 bases, and 11 bases lay in between. In DNA, the CDR3 is TGTGCCAGCAGCTTGGCTAGCTGGGATGAGCAGTTCTTC. It specifies CASSLASWDEQFF.

This sequence joins TRBV7-9 and TRBJ2-7; tentative D call: TRBD1 (6 bases). CDR1 and CDR2 (germline): SEHNR, FQNEAQ (reference sequence). The CDR3 consists of 14 residues. The V gene lost 1 base and the J gene lost 3 bases, with 10 bases spanning the gap. This chain's CDR3 is CASSLDPGDYEQYF. In DNA form, the CDR3 reads TGTGCCAGCAGCTTAGACCCAGGGGACTACGAGCAGTACTTC.

The table lists this clone with a count of one. This chain connects TRBV4-1 to TRBJ2-3; D gene ambiguous. CDR1 and CDR2 from the germline V gene are MGHRA and YSYEKL. This CDR3 has 18 amino acids. Trimming left V 1 base short and J 0 bases short, with 17 bases between. In DNA, the CDR3 is TGCGCCAGCAGCCAAGGCACTGACTTCGCCTCGAGCACAGATACGCAGTATTTT. This gives the protein CASSQGTDFASSTDTQYF.

This clone has only one observation. The chain uses TRBV2 and TRBJ2-7, with D perhaps matching TRBD2 (6 bases). V lost 5 bases and J lost 2, with 13 bases in between. Germline V gene data show CDR1 as SNHLY and CDR2 as FYNNEI. The CDR3 is made up of 14 amino acids. Here the CDR3 DNA reads TGTGCCAGCAGTACTCCTAGCGTCGCCTACGAGCAGTACTTC. Its protein is CASSTPSVAYEQYF. The full variable domain, rest sourced from reference TRBV2 and TRBJ2-7, is EPEVTQTPSHQVTQMGQEVILRCVPISNHLYFYWYRQILGQKVEFLVSFYNNEISEKSEIFDDQFSVERPDGSNFTLKIRSTKLEDSAMYFCASSTPSVAYEQYFGPGTRLTVT.

This chain uses TRBV4-1 with TRBJ2-1; TRBD2 aligns across 8 bases. The J segment lost 7 bases and the V segment lost 3 bases, leaving 8 bases of the junction unmatched. CDR3 length equals 15 residues. Germline CDR1 and CDR2: MGHRA and YSYEKL. CDR3 coding DNA: TGCGCCAGCAGCCAGGGGCTGGGACTAGAGAATGAGCAGTTCTTC. It specifies CASSQGLGLENEQFF.

V and J are TRBV28 and TRBJ2-7, with 8 bases identical to TRBD1. J lost 5 bases, V lost 4 bases, and 4 bases had no gene match. The germline V gene encodes CDR1 MDHEN and CDR2 SYDVKM. The CDR3 is 13 residues long. CDR3 coding DNA: TGTGCCAGCAGTTCCACGACAGGGGACGAGCAGTACTTC. Protein: CASSSTTGDEQYF.

This chain uses TRBV28 with TRBJ2-7; D gene ambiguous. The germline V and J ends were trimmed by 4 bases and 6 bases, with 7 bases remaining between them. Germline values: CDR1 MDHEN, CDR2 SYDVKM. The CDR3 contains 11 residues. The CDR3 here is CASSSSGEQYF. In DNA form, the CDR3 reads TGTGCCAGCAGTTCCTCGGGCGAGCAGTACTTC. Full variable domain (outside the CDR3, taken from reference TRBV28 and TRBJ2-7): DVKVTQSSRYLVKRTGEKVFLECVQDMDHENMFWYRQDPGLGLRLIYFSYDVKMKEKGDIPEGYSVSREKKERFSLILESASTNQTSMYLCASSSSGEQYFGPGTRLTVT.

V gene TRBV5-6 combines with J gene TRBJ1-4, with D perhaps matching TRBD1 (5 bases). V was pared by 4 bases and J by 5 bases, with 12 bases between. Per germline, CDR1 SGHDT and CDR2 YYEEEE. The CDR3 spans 14 residues. The CDR3 reads CASSQTALNEKLFF. In nucleotides, the CDR3 is TGTGCCAGCAGCCAGACAGCTTTAAATGAAAAACTGTTTTTT.

The chain uses TRBV28 and TRBJ2-7; tentative D call: TRBD2 (5 bases). From germline, CDR1 is MDHEN and CDR2 SYDVKM. This CDR3 comprises 19 residues. The V and J ends lost 3 bases and 2 bases respectively, with 26 bases between them. DNA of the CDR3: TGTGCCAGCAGTTTTGGAGGAGATCGAGCCGTAATATCTACCTACGAGCAGTACTTC. This gives the protein CASSFGGDRAVISTYEQYF.

Here the CDR3 reads CASSYSFLGTDTQYF. CDR3 bases: TGTGCCAGCAGTTACTCCTTCTTAGGCACAGATACGCAGTATTTT. The chain is built from TRBV6-5 and TRBJ2-3; D gene ambiguous. Trimming stripped 0 bases from V and 1 base from J, with 8 bases between. The CDR3 extends over 15 amino acids. Germline V gene sequence: CDR1 MNHEY, CDR2 SVGAGI.

This sequence joins TRBV2 and TRBJ2-1; 12 positions agree with TRBD2. The V and J ends lost 9 bases and 2 bases, in that order; junction bases with no gene match: 11. The CDR3 sequence is 17 residues long. CDR1 is SNHLY and CDR2 is FYNNEI in the germline V gene. CDR3 in DNA: TGTGCCAGTTTGGCTAGCGGGAGGGCCCATGCCTACAATGAGCAGTTCTTC. Amino acids: CASLASGRAHAYNEQFF.

V is TRBV6-5 and J is TRBJ2-7; possibly TRBD2 for D (6 bases). Germline CDR1 reads MNHEY; CDR2 reads SVGAGI. V dropped 2 bases and J dropped 3 bases, with 11 bases sitting between them. This CDR3 has 14 residues. This CDR3 reads CASSYAGHLYEQYF. The CDR3 DNA reads TGTGCCAGCAGTTACGCGGGGCATCTCTACGAGCAGTACTTC.

This chain joins TRBV19 and TRBJ1-5; 9 bases align to TRBD1. Germline V lookup: CDR1 LNHDA, CDR2 SQIVND (reference sequence). CDR3 length equals 15 residues. V lost 8 bases to trimming and J lost 4 bases; unmatched junction nucleotides: 9. The CDR3 protein is CASADPGQGNQPQHF. The CDR3, as DNA: TGTGCCAGTGCAGATCCGGGACAGGGTAATCAGCCCCAGCATTTT.

The gene calls are TRBV7-9 and TRBJ2-1; possible D gene TRBD2, 5 bases. Germline V gene data show CDR1 as SEHNR and CDR2 as FQNEAQ (reference sequence). CDR3 length: 15 amino acids. Trimming shortened V by 4 bases and J by 0 bases, and 10 bases separated the two germline ends. The CDR3 region is CASSSGFRSYNEQFF. The CDR3 DNA follows: TGTGCCAGCAGCTCGGGGTTCCGCTCCTACAATGAGCAGTTCTTC. The complete variable domain, with remaining parts taken from reference TRBV7-9 and TRBJ2-1, reads DTGVSQNPRHKITKRGQNVTFRCDPISEHNRLYWYRQTLGQGPEFLTYFQNEAQLEKSRLLSDRFSAERPKGSFSTLEIQRTEQGDSAMYLCASSSGFRSYNEQFFGPGTRLTVL.

V and J are TRBV27 and TRBJ2-2, with no clear D. This CDR3 comprises 13 residues. CDR1 and CDR2 from the germline V gene are MNHEY and SMNVEV (reference sequence). Trimming cost V 1 base and J 7 bases, with 7 bases left between them. The CDR3 loop is CASSLWVGGELFF. The CDR3 DNA sequence: TGTGCCAGCAGTTTATGGGTCGGCGGGGAGCTGTTTTTT.

The chain couples TRBV4-1 to TRBJ2-7; the D is unclear. Trimming took 0 bases from V and 4 from J, leaving 7 bases between them. The germline V gene encodes CDR1 MGHRA and CDR2 YSYEKL. The length of the CDR3 is 13 residues. The CDR3 reads CASSQEGFYEQYF. As DNA, the CDR3 is TGCGCCAGCAGCCAAGAGGGGTTTTACGAGCAGTACTTC.